This T cell receptor beta chain is drawn from a study of blood T cell repertoires in COVID-19. Overall study context: PBMCs, B-cell-depleted T cells, or T cells provided the cDNA or gDNA that made up the material.

Per the original data handling: The authors estimated nucleated cell counts from reference gene primer amplification. The method was immunoSEQ multiplex PCR; TCRdb's version includes in-frame clones alone and lacks a portion of them. The DNA gave D and trimming, while V, J and clone size come from that table. The table records 370,000 or so clones, 81% of them present only once. Losses at the gene ends were 6 bases for V and 7 bases for J; bases not matched to a gene: 8. CDR1 and CDR2 (germline): SNHLY, FYNNEI. The CDR3 is 14 amino acids. The clonotype originates from a human donor with acute or convalescent COVID-19. The donor label of this sample is uncertain. This rearrangement joins TRBV2 to TRBJ2-1; 8 bases agree with TRBD1. The specimen was peripheral blood. The CDR3 is CASSVNRGTNEQFF. For the CDR3, the DNA is TGTGCCAGCAGCGTGAACAGGGGGACGAATGAGCAGTTCTTC.